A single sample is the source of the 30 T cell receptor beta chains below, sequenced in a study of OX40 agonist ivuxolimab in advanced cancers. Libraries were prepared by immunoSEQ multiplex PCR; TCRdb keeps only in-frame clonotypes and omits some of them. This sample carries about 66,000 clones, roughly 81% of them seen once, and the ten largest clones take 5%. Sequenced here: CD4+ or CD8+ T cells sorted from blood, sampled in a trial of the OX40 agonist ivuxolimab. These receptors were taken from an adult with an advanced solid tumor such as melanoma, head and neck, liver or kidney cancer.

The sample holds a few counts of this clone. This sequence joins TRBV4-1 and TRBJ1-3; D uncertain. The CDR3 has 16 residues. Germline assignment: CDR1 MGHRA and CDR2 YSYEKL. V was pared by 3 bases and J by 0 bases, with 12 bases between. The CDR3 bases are TGCGCCAGCAGCCAGTACGTCACGAGCTCTGGAAACACCATATATTTT. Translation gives CASSQYVTSSGNTIYF.

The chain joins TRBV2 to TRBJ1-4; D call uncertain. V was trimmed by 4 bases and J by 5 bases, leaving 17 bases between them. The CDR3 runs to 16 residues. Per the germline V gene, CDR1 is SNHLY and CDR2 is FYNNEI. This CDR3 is CASSVITGAANEKLFF. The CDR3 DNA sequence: TGTGCCAGCAGTGTCATAACGGGTGCTGCGAATGAAAAACTGTTTTTT.

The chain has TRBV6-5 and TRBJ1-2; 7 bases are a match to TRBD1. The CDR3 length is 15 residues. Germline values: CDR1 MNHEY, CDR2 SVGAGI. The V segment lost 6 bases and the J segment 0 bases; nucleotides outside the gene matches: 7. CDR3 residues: CASSAGGQPNYGYTF. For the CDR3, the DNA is TGTGCCAGCAGCGCGGGGGGACAGCCTAACTATGGCTACACCTTC.

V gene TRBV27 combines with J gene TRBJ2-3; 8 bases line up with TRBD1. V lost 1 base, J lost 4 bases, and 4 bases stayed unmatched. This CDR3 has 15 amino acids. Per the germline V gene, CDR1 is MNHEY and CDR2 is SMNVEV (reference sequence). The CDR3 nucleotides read TGTGCCAGCAGTTTATTACAGGGGGTCGCAGATACGCAGTATTTT. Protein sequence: CASSLLQGVADTQYF.

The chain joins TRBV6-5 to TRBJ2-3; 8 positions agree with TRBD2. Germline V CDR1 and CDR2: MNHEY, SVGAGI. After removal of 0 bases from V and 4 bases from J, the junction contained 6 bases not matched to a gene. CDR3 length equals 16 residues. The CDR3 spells CASSYSVGRGSDTQYF. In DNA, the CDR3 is TGTGCCAGCAGTTACTCGGTCGGGAGGGGATCAGATACGCAGTATTTT.

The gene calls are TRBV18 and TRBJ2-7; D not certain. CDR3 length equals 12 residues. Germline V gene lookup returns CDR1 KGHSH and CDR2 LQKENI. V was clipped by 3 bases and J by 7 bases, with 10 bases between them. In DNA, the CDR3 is TGTGCCAGCTCACCCGACGAAGGGGAGCAGTACTTC. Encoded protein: CASSPDEGEQYF.

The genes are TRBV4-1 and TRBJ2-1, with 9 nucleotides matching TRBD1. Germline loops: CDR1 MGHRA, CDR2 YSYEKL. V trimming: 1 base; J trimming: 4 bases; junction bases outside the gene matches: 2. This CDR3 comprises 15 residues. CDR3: CASSQGQGGYNEQFF. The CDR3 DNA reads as TGCGCCAGCAGCCAAGGACAGGGGGGATACAATGAGCAGTTCTTC.

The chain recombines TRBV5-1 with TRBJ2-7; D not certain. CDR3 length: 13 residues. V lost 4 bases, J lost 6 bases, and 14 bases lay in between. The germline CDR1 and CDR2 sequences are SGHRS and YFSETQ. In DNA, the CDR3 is TGCGCCAGCAGCGTCAGTACCGAGGCCGAGCAGTACTTC. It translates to CASSVSTEAEQYF. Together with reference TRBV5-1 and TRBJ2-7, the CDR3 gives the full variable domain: KAGVTQTPRYLIKTRGQQVTLSCSPISGHRSVSWYQQTPGQGLQFLFEYFSETQRNKGNFPGRFSGRQFSNSRSEMNVSTLELGDSALYLCASSVSTEAEQYFGPGTRLTVT.

For the CDR3, the DNA is TGTGCCAGCAGCCCCCAGACAGGGGCCTCGGGTGAGCAGTTCTTC. This sequence encodes CASSPQTGASGEQFF. The rearrangement joins TRBV7-3 to TRBJ2-1; 8 nucleotides match TRBD1. CDR3 length: 15 residues. CDR1 is SGHTA and CDR2 is FQGTGA in the germline V gene. V dropped 5 bases and J dropped 9; count of bases not matched to a gene: 12.

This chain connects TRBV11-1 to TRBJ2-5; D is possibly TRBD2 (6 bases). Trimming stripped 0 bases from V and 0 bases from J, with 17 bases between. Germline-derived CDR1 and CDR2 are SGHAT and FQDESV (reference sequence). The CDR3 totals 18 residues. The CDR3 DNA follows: TGTGCCAGCAGCTTAGCGATCGGACATGGGGGGTACCAAGAGACCCAGTACTTC. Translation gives CASSLAIGHGGYQETQYF. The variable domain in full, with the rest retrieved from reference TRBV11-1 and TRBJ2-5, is EAEVAQSPRYKITEKSQAVAFWCDPISGHATLYWYRQILGQGPELLVQFQDESVVDDSQLPKDRFSAERLKGVDSTLKIQPAELGDSAMYLCASSLAIGHGGYQETQYFGPGTRLLVL.

The DNA of the CDR3 is TGTGCCAGCAGCCCAAAAGAGACCCAGTACTTC. Translation gives CASSPKETQYF. The chain links TRBV7-9 to TRBJ2-5, with D unclear. The CDR3 covers 11 residues. The V end lost 5 bases, the J end lost 3 bases, and 4 bases lay between the germline ends. CDR1 SEHNR and CDR2 FQNEAQ come from the germline V gene (reference sequence).

DNA for the CDR3: TGTGCCAGCACCCGAGGGGGTGGCAATGAGCAGTTCTTC. It yields the protein CASTRGGGNEQFF. The rearrangement links TRBV11-2 to TRBJ2-1, with a tentative D call TRBD1 (6 bases). Trimming pared 7 bases from V and 6 bases from J, leaving 13 bases between. The length of the CDR3 is 13 residues. Germline V gene sequence: CDR1 SGHAT, CDR2 FQNNGV.

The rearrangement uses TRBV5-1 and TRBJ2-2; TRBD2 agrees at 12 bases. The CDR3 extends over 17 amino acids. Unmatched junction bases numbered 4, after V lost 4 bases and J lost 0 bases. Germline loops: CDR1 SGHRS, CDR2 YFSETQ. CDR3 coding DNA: TGCGCCAGCAGCCAACTAGCGGGGGGACCGAACACCGGGGAGCTGTTTTTT. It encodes CASSQLAGGPNTGELFF.

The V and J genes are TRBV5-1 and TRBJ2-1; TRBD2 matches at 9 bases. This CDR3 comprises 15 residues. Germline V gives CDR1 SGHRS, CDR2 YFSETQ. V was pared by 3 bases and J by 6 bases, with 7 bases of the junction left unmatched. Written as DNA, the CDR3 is TGCGCCAGCAGCTATCAGCGGGAGGTCGGCAATGAGCAGTTCTTC. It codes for CASSYQREVGNEQFF.

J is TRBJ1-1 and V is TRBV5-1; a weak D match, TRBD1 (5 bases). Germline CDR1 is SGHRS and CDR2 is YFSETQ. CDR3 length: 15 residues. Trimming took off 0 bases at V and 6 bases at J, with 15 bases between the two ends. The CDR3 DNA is TGCGCCAGCAGCTTGGCGGGCAGGGATAACCCTGAAGCTTTCTTT. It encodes CASSLAGRDNPEAFF.

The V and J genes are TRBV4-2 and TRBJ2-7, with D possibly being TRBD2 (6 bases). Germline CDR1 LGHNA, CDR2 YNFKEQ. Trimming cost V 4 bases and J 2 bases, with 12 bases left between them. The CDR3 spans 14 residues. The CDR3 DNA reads TGTGCCAGCAGCCCAGCGGGCGAAACCTACGAGCAGTACTTC. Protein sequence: CASSPAGETYEQYF.

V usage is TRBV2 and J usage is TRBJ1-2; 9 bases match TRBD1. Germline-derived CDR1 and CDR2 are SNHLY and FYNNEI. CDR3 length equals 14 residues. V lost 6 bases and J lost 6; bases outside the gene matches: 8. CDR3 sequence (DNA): TGTGCCAGCAGGCCTTGGACAGGGGCTCATGGCTACACCTTC. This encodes CASRPWTGAHGYTF.

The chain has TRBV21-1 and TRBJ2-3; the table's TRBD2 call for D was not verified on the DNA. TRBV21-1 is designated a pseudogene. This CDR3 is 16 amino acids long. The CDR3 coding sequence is TGTGCCAGCAGCCAATACTTTAGCGGGGAGTGGGTTACGCAGTATTTT. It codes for CASSQYFSGEWVTQYF.

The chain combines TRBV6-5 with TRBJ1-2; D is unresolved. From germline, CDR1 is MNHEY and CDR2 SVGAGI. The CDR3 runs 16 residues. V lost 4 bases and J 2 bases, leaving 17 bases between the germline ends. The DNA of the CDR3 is TGTGCCAGCAGTTTCCCAATGACGGCTAACAACTATGGCTACACCTTC. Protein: CASSFPMTANNYGYTF.

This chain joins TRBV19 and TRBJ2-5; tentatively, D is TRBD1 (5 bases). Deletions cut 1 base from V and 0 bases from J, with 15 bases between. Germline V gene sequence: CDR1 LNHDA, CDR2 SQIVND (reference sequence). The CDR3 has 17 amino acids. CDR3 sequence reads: CASSIGQFQGYQETQYF. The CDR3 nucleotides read TGTGCCAGTAGTATAGGCCAATTCCAGGGATACCAAGAGACCCAGTACTTC. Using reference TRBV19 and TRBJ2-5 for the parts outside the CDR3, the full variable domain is DGGITQSPKYLFRKEGQNVTLSCEQNLNHDAMYWYRQDPGQGLRLIYYSQIVNDFQKGDIAEGYSVSREKKESFPLTVTSAQKNPTAFYLCASSIGQFQGYQETQYFGPGTRLLVL.

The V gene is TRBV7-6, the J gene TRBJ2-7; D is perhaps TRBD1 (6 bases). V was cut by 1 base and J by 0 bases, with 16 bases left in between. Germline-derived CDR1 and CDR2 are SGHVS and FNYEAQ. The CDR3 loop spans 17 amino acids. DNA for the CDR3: TGTGCCAGCAGCTTAGGCCGGCGTGGACAGAGCTCCTACGAGCAGTACTTC. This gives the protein CASSLGRRGQSSYEQYF.

Here the CDR3 reads CASSYSGIGGHNEQFF. Written as DNA, the CDR3 is TGTGCCAGCAGTTACTCTGGCATAGGGGGCCACAATGAGCAGTTCTTC. The gene calls are TRBV6-5 and TRBJ2-1; 7 bases fit TRBD1. CDR1 and CDR2 from the germline V gene are MNHEY and SVGAGI. The CDR3 runs 16 residues. Losses at the gene ends were 0 bases for V and 5 bases for J; bases not matched to a gene: 7.

CDR3 bases: TGTGCCAGCAGCACCCGTGATGGGGCTACCGGGGAGCTGTTTTTT. This codes for CASSTRDGATGELFF. V usage is TRBV7-2 and J usage is TRBJ2-2; the D gene is possibly TRBD1 (5 bases). Between the trimmed V and J ends, which lost 5 bases and 5 bases, there was a span of 15 bases. This CDR3 spans 15 amino acids. Per germline, CDR1 SGHTA and CDR2 FQGNSA.

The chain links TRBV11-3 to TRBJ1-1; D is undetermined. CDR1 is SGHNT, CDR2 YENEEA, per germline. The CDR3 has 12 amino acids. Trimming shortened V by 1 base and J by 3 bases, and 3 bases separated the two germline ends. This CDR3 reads CASSLGDTEAFF. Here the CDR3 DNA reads TGTGCCAGCAGCTTAGGGGACACTGAAGCTTTCTTT.

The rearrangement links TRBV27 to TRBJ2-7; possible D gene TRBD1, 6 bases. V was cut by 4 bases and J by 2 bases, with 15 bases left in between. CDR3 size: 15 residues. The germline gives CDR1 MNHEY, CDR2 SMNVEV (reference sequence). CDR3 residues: CASSSQAGEAYEQYF. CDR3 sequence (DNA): TGTGCCAGCAGTTCCCAGGCAGGGGAAGCCTACGAGCAGTACTTC.

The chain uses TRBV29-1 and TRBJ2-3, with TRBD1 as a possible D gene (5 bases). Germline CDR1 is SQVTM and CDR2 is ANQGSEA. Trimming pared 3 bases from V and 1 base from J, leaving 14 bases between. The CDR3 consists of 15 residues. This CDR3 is CSVDRQGLRTDTQYF. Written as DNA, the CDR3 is TGCAGCGTTGACCGGCAGGGCTTGCGCACAGATACGCAGTATTTT.

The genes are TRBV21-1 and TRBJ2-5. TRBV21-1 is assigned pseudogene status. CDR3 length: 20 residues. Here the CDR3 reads CASSNSAYFRGRSGGETQYF. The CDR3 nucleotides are TGTGCCAGCAGCAATTCGGCGTATTTTCGGGGCAGGAGTGGTGGAGAGACCCAGTACTTC.

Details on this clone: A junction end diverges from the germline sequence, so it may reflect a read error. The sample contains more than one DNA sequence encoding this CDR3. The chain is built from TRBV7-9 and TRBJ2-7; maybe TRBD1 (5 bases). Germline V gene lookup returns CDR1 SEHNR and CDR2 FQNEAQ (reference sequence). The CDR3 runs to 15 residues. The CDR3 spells CASSLVGADPYEQYF. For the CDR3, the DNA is TGTGCCAGCAGCTTGGTAGGGGCGGACCCCTACGAGCAGTATTTC.

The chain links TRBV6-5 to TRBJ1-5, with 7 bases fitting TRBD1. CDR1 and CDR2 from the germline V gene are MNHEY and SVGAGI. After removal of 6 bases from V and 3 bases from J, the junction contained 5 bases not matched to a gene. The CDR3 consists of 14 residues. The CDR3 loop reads CASSRGQLNQPQHF. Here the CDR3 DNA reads TGTGCCAGCAGCCGGGGACAGCTCAATCAGCCCCAGCATTTT.

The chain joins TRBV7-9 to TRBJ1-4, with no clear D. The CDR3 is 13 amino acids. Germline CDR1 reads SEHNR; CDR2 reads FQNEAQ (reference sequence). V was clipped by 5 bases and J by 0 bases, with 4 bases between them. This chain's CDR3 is CASSPSTNEKLFF. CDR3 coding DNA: TGTGCCAGCAGCCCCTCAACTAATGAAAAACTGTTTTTT.